This is a list of T cell receptor beta chains from one sample in a study of follicular helper T cells after annual influenza vaccination. Sequencing used immunoSEQ multiplex PCR; TCRdb keeps in-frame clones, though not all of them. The sample shows about 4,900 clones, 83% of them seen only once. The sample in question was CXCR5+ CD38- circulating T follicular helper cells from blood, obtained 7 days after influenza vaccination. The source is an adult who received the influenza vaccine. Both conserved end residues are part of each CDR3. A D gene is named only where the DNA matches it firmly. Only some rows state a clone size, as once, few, many or a class for expanded clones.

v_call	d_call	j_call	clone_size	cdr3_nt	cdr3_aa
TRBV9	-	TRBJ2-7	-	TGTGCCAGTAGTAAAAGTGGTCACTACGAGCAGTACTTC	CASSKSGHYEQYF
TRBV29-1	-	TRBJ2-5	-	TGCAGCGTCGATTACGGGACTCCTTACTTC	CSVDYGTPYF
TRBV5-8	-	TRBJ2-3	-	TGTGCCAGCAGCTTGAGAGCGACCACAGATACGCAGTATTTT	CASSLRATTDTQYF
TRBV19	-	TRBJ1-6	-	TGTGCCAGTAGTAGCAGGGATTCACCCCTCCACTTT	CASSSRDSPLHF
TRBV5-1	-	TRBJ2-5	-	TGCGCCAGCAGCTTGGGGGGTCATAGCAAAGAGACCCAGTACTTC	CASSLGGHSKETQYF
TRBV11-2	TRBD2	TRBJ2-3	-	TGTGCCAGCAGTCCCGGACTAGCGGGGGTGGCAGATACGCAGTATTTT	CASSPGLAGVADTQYF
TRBV9	-	TRBJ1-2	-	TGTGCCAGCAGCGTAGGGTCTCTGGGTGGCTACACCTTC	CASSVGSLGGYTF
TRBV7-7	-	TRBJ2-7	few	TGTGCTAGCAGCCTGGGGGCGGGAGCTTCCTACGAGCAGTACTTC	CASSLGAGASYEQYF
TRBV11-3	-	TRBJ2-7	-	TGTGCCAGCAGTCGTTTCTCCTACGAGCAGTACTTC	CASSRFSYEQYF
TRBV18	-	TRBJ1-6	-	TGTGCCAGCTCACCAACGGGAAAGGGGGATTCACCCCTCCACTTT	CASSPTGKGDSPLHF
TRBV4-3	TRBD2	TRBJ2-5	-	TGCGCCAGCAGCCAACAGACTAGCGGGGAGACCCAGTACTTC	CASSQQTSGETQYF
TRBV11-1	TRBD1	TRBJ2-7	-	TGTGCCAGCAGCCCCCGGGACAGGGGCCCACGGGTCGAGCAGTACTTC	CASSPRDRGPRVEQYF
TRBV7-2	TRBD2	TRBJ2-5	-	TGTGCCAGCAGCTTAGTGGCTAGCGGGGGCCAAGAGACCCAGTACTTC	CASSLVASGGQETQYF
TRBV9	TRBD1	TRBJ1-3	once	TGTGCCAGCAGTCTGGAGGGGGCTCTGAGAAACACCATATATTTT	CASSLEGALRNTIYF
TRBV7-2	-	TRBJ2-3	-	TGTGCCAGCAGCTTAGTTCAGGGGACGCAGTATTTT	CASSLVQGTQYF
TRBV19	TRBD1	TRBJ2-5	-	TGTGCCAGCAGACAGGGGGGGGAGACCCAGTACTTC	CASRQGGETQYF